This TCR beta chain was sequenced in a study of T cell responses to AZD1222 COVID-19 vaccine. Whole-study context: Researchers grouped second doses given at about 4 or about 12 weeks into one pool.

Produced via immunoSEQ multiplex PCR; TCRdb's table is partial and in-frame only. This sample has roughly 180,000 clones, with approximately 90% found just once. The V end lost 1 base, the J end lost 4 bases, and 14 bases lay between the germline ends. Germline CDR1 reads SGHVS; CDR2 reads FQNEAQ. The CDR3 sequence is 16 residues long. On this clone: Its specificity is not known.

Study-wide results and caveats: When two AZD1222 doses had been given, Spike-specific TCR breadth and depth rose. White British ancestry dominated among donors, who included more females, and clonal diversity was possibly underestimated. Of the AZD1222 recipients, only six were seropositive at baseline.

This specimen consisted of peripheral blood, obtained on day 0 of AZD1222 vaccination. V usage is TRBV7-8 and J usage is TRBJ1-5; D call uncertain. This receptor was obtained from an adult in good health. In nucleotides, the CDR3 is TGTGCCAGCAGCTTAGGCACGGGGAAGGATAATCAGCCCCAGCATTTT. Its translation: CASSLGTGKDNQPQHF. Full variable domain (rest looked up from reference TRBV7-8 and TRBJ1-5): GAGVSQSPRYKVAKRGQDVALRCDPISGHVSLFWYQQALGQGPEFLTYFQNEAQLDKSGLPSDRFFAERPEGSVSTLKIQRTQQEDSAVYLCASSLGTGKDNQPQHFGDGTRLSIL.